These 14 T cell receptor beta chains came from one sample sequenced in a study of beta chain features in type 1 diabetes. Study-wide results and caveats: Moderate yet significant TCRB CDR3 shortening was seen in Type 1 diabetes patients in all four CD4+ subsets.

The entirety of the isolated RNA underwent reverse transcription, so expressed TCRB transcripts were sequenced. This table comes from immunoSEQ multiplex PCR, and its TCRdb copy is limited to in-frame clones, with some not included. In the table there are hundreds of thousands of clones, approximately 10% of which are singletons. No antigen has been identified for these receptors. Sequencing input: naive CD4+ T cells from blood. These receptors came from a man aged 25 to 40 with type 1 diabetes.

CDR3 sequence reads: CAWSAWTGGGYTF. CDR3 in DNA: TGTGCCTGGAGTGCATGGACAGGGGGTGGCTACACCTTC. The chain combines TRBV30 with TRBJ1-2; 10 positions agree with TRBD1. There are 13 residues in the CDR3. From germline, CDR1 is GTSNPN and CDR2 SVGIG (reference sequence). V was pared by 1 base and J by 7 bases, with 3 bases of the junction left unmatched.

The chain carries TRBV7-3 and TRBJ2-1; 9 bases align to TRBD2. Germline lookup yields CDR1 SGHTA and CDR2 FQGTGA. Losses at the gene ends were 5 bases for V and 15 bases for J; bases not matched to a gene: 17. This CDR3 is 15 amino acids long. The CDR3 DNA reads as TGTGCCAGCAGCCCCCACCCGGTGACTAGCGGTCATGTGTTCTTC. As protein: CASSPHPVTSGHVFF.

Only a few counts were recorded for this clone. The chain carries TRBV7-9 and TRBJ1-6; TRBD1 aligns across 7 bases. Per germline, CDR1 SEHNR and CDR2 FQNEAQ (reference sequence). The CDR3 consists of 16 residues. The V segment lost 4 bases and the J segment 7 bases; nucleotides outside the gene matches: 10. The CDR3 is CASSSHDGTVNSPLHF. CDR3 in DNA: TGTGCCAGCAGCTCCCACGACGGGACAGTGAATTCACCCCTCCACTTT.

In this sample, this clone turned up a few times. The V and J genes are TRBV4-1 and TRBJ1-1; D ambiguous. CDR1 is MGHRA, CDR2 YSYEKL, per germline. This CDR3 is 14 amino acids long. The V end lost 0 bases, the J end lost 9 bases, and 14 bases lay between the germline ends. CDR3 amino acids: CASSQDIVPVKAFF. For the CDR3, the DNA is TGCGCCAGCAGCCAAGATATCGTCCCGGTCAAAGCTTTCTTT.

The rearrangement links TRBV7-9 to TRBJ2-5; D uncertain. The CDR3 has 17 amino acids. The germline CDR1 and CDR2 sequences are SEHNR and FQNEAQ (reference sequence). V shed 1 base and J shed 0 bases, with 15 bases lying between them. CDR3 nucleotides: TGTGCCAGCAGCTTAGTTTCCACAGAACTGAACCAAGAGACCCAGTACTTC. Its translation is CASSLVSTELNQETQYF.

The chain carries TRBV7-2 and TRBJ2-7; TRBD2 is a possible D gene (6 bases). Germline values: CDR1 SGHTA, CDR2 FQGNSA. Trimming took 1 base from V and 3 from J, leaving 10 bases between them. The CDR3 totals 14 residues. The CDR3 DNA is TGTGCCAGCAGCTTAGTGCAGGGAGGCTACGAGCAGTACTTC. As protein: CASSLVQGGYEQYF.

This chain joins TRBV6-6 and TRBJ2-7; 10 bases align to TRBD1. Germline loops: CDR1 MNHNY, CDR2 SVGAGI (reference sequence). Losses at the gene ends were 5 bases for V and 3 bases for J; bases not matched to a gene: 4. The CDR3 runs to 14 residues. The CDR3 reads CASSKDRGGYEQYF. In nucleotides, the CDR3 is TGTGCCAGCAGTAAGGACAGGGGGGGCTACGAGCAGTACTTC.

The chain is built from TRBV9 and TRBJ2-5, with D tentatively TRBD1 (5 bases). Germline V CDR1 and CDR2: SGDLS, YYNGEE. The CDR3 totals 15 residues. Trimming stripped 0 bases from V and 2 bases from J, with 11 bases between. The CDR3, as DNA: TGTGCCAGCAGCGTAGCGGAAGGGGCGCAAGAGACCCAGTACTTC. As protein: CASSVAEGAQETQYF.

The CDR3 DNA is TGTGCCAGCAGTGCAAGGGGAGGGCCCGGGGAGCTGTTTTTT. Its protein is CASSARGGPGELFF. This chain links TRBV25-1 with TRBJ2-2, with 7 bases aligning to TRBD2. The trim removed 4 bases at V and 6 bases at J, leaving 5 bases unmatched. The CDR3 has 14 residues. Germline-derived CDR1 and CDR2 are MGHDK and SYGVNS.

This clone was detected a few times. CDR3 sequence (DNA): TGTGCCAGCTCGGAGGGGACCCTGGGCGGTTCACCCCTCCACTTT. It translates to CASSEGTLGGSPLHF. The rearrangement joins TRBV18 to TRBJ1-6; D is perhaps TRBD1 (5 bases). V lost 6 bases and J lost 9, with 18 bases in between. This CDR3 is 15 amino acids long. Germline V gives CDR1 KGHSH, CDR2 LQKENI. Complete variable domain (other parts from reference TRBV18 and TRBJ1-6): NAGVMQNPRHLVRRRGQEARLRCSPMKGHSHVYWYRQLPEEGLKFMVYLQKENIIDESGMPKERFSAEFPKEGPSILRIQQVVRGDSAAYFCASSEGTLGGSPLHFGNGTRLTVT.

This clone was observed a few times. The rearrangement links TRBV29-1 to TRBJ1-4; D not certain. CDR1 and CDR2 from the germline V gene are SQVTM and ANQGSEA. This CDR3 has 13 amino acids. The germline V and J ends were trimmed by 6 bases and 3 bases, with 11 bases remaining between them. In nucleotides, the CDR3 is TGCAGCGTCGCATACAGACCTAATGAAAAACTGTTTTTT. Translating gives CSVAYRPNEKLFF.

The DNA of the CDR3 is TGTGCCAGCAGGGATCCGGGTTGGACAGATACGCAGTATTTT. Its translation is CASRDPGWTDTQYF. The J gene is TRBJ2-3, the V gene TRBV6-6; D gene uncertain. V was shortened by 6 bases and J by 3 bases, with 13 bases between the two germline ends. Germline lookup yields CDR1 MNHNY and CDR2 SVGAGI (reference sequence). The CDR3 length is 14 residues.

V and J are TRBV29-1 and TRBJ1-1; 8 bases are a match to TRBD1. With V trimmed by 6 bases and J by 0 bases, 9 bases remained unmatched. The CDR3 length is 15 residues. Germline assignment: CDR1 SQVTM and CDR2 ANQGSEA. The CDR3 region is CSVERTGRMNTEAFF. CDR3 DNA: TGCAGCGTCGAGAGGACAGGGAGGATGAACACTGAAGCTTTCTTT.

The rearrangement joins TRBV18 to TRBJ1-4; the D is unclear. This CDR3 comprises 15 residues. From germline, CDR1 is KGHSH and CDR2 LQKENI. V lost 3 bases, J lost 4 bases, and 12 bases lay in between. The CDR3 spells CASSPAGNHNEKLFF. The CDR3 DNA reads as TGTGCCAGCTCACCGGCGGGGAATCATAATGAAAAACTGTTTTTT.